This TCR beta chain was found in a study of Tregs in tolerant kidney transplant recipients. Recipients received nonmyeloablative bone marrow transplants from related graft donors, with transient mixed chimerism. Sequenced by immunoSEQ multiplex PCR; TCRdb stores in-frame clones only, minus some. This table has around 61,000 clones, around 87% appearing once. General study findings and limits: Validation in larger populations is needed because few patients were studied.

Trimming cost V 0 bases and J 8 bases, with 17 bases left between them. The CDR3 totals 16 residues. Germline V CDR1 and CDR2: SEHNR, FQNEAQ (reference sequence). This clone appeared a single time. Its cognate antigen is unknown. The chain uses TRBV7-9 and TRBJ2-1, with a tentative D call TRBD2 (6 bases). The receptor comes from a human patient who received a combined kidney and bone marrow transplant. The T cells may come from the graft donor. Sample: CD4+ T cells from blood (PBMCs), taken 6 months after the transplant. The CDR3 spells CASSLALAPIGDEQFF. The CDR3 DNA is TGTGCCAGCAGCTTAGCCCTAGCGCCAATAGGCGATGAGCAGTTCTTC.